This T cell receptor (beta chain) was identified in a study of patients and donors after allogeneic stem cell transplantation. This CDR3 has 13 amino acids. Trimming at V came to 5 bases and at J to 3 bases, leaving 4 bases not matched to a gene. CDR1 MNHEY and CDR2 SVGAGI come from the germline V gene. One entry per CDR3 protein results from TCRdb running MiXCR on the RT-PCR reads. The repertoire consists of roughly 200,000 distinct CDR3 sequences, with 41% occurring once and the leading ten covering 30% to 35%. J is TRBJ2-7 and V is TRBV6-5; 7 nucleotides match TRBD1. The sample was blood, either unsorted or a sorted T cell fraction (not recorded which). The sequence came from a human donor who was either an allogeneic HSCT recipient or a stem cell or donor lymphocyte infusion donor (not recorded which). It is not recorded whose cells these are; they may come from a transplant donor. CDR3 loop: CASSRTGNYEQYF. CDR3 DNA: TGTGCCAGCAGTCGGACAGGAAACTACGAGCAGTACTTC.